A selection of T cell receptor beta chains follows, all from one sample in a study of T cell repertoires in cytomegalovirus infection. TCRdb passed the reads through MiXCR, listing each CDR3 protein once. The repertoire holds roughly 500,000 distinct CDR3 sequences, with approximately 46% as singletons. For these TCRs, the target antigens are not known. This specimen consisted of cultured PBMCs, obtained from culture after CMV antigen stimulation. The receptors stem from a human donor in good health (CMV status not recorded). Some clones in this sample may be carry-over from other donors' samples. The conserved cysteine and the conserved F or W are not part of the CDR3 here.

ASTFEGADEKLF,TRBJ1-4,TRBV7-2
ASGQRGGPVEQF,TRBJ2-1,TRBV7-4
ASSPWSTGVGYNEQF,TRBJ2-1,TRBV7-2
SASVPTSGRYEQY,TRBJ2-7,TRBV20-1
ASSYVKGAPAASYEQY,TRBJ2-7,TRBV7-9
ASMTSGGETQY,TRBJ2-5,TRBV19
ASSPDFNGNTIY,TRBJ1-3,TRBV6-6
SAERNSYGYT,TRBJ1-2,TRBV20-1
ASSPFGKNIQY,TRBJ2-4,TRBV7-6
SASLGEQF,TRBJ2-1,TRBV20-1